The next 21 T cell receptor beta chains were all read from a single sample in a study of cytomegalovirus exposure and HLA in healthy donors. Primers for the PCR totalled 60 Vbeta and 13 Jbeta. Profiled with immunoSEQ multiplex PCR; TCRdb holds only in-frame clones, not every one. The sample holds approximately 150,000 clones, 75% to 90% seen once. The specimen was PBMCs. The receptors stem from a human donor in good health.

The chain combines TRBV6-5 with TRBJ1-1, with TRBD1 as a possible D gene (6 bases). Germline V CDR1 and CDR2: MNHEY, SVGAGI. CDR3 length: 13 amino acids. The V and J ends lost 6 bases and 10 bases respectively, with 18 bases between them. The CDR3 DNA sequence: TGTGCCAGCAGCTTGGACAGCCGCCAAAGAGCTTTCTTT. The encoded protein is CASSLDSRQRAFF.

The chain employs TRBV13 and TRBJ2-7; 8 nucleotides match TRBD2. After removal of 5 bases from V and 0 bases from J, the junction contained 12 bases not matched to a gene. The CDR3 is made up of 17 amino acids. CDR1 and CDR2 from the germline V gene are PRHDT and FYEKMQ (reference sequence). The CDR3 here is CASSADPFAGGSYEQYF. The CDR3, as DNA: TGTGCCAGCAGCGCCGACCCCTTCGCGGGGGGCTCCTACGAGCAGTACTTC.

This CDR3 is CASSLTGGGNEQYF. The DNA of the CDR3 is TGTGCCAGCAGCCTAACAGGGGGCGGGAACGAGCAGTACTTC. The V gene is TRBV14, the J gene TRBJ2-7, with TRBD1 matching 9 bases. Trimming took 4 bases from V and 5 from J; bases not matched to a gene: 6. This CDR3 is 14 amino acids long. Germline V CDR1 and CDR2: SGHDN, FVKESK.

This chain connects TRBV9 to TRBJ2-6; 10 nucleotides line up with TRBD1. Trimming at V came to 4 bases and at J to 4 bases, leaving 11 bases not matched to a gene. The CDR3 runs 18 residues. In germline, CDR1 is SGDLS, CDR2 YYNGEE. This CDR3 is CASSSNDRGLRGANVLTF. The CDR3 DNA follows: TGTGCCAGCAGCTCAAACGACAGGGGGCTTAGAGGGGCCAACGTCCTGACTTTC.

V and J are TRBV11-3 and TRBJ2-5; the match to TRBD1 covers 7 bases. The junction had 2 bases not matched to a gene; V was cut back by 6 bases and J by 1 base. This CDR3 spans 13 amino acids. CDR1 and CDR2 (germline): SGHNT, YENEEA. CDR3 sequence: CASSRTGQETQYF. CDR3 sequence (DNA): TGTGCCAGCAGTAGGACAGGCCAAGAGACCCAGTACTTC.

This chain connects TRBV4-1 to TRBJ2-7, with D perhaps TRBD2 (6 bases). The ends were cut back, 3 bases at V and 1 base at J, with 16 bases in the middle. This CDR3 is built from 16 residues. Germline CDR1 reads MGHRA; CDR2 reads YSYEKL. The DNA of the CDR3 is TGCGCCAGCAGCCACCAACGTGGAGGGGAGTCCTACGAGCAGTACTTC. Translating gives CASSHQRGGESYEQYF.

V gene TRBV7-2 combines with J gene TRBJ1-6, with TRBD1 matching over 8 bases. Germline CDR1 and CDR2: SGHTA and FQGNSA. There are 18 residues in the CDR3. The junction had 16 bases not matched to a gene; V was cut back by 2 bases and J by 10 bases. The CDR3 DNA is TGTGCCAGCAGCTTATACGGATCAGGGGGCAATTTAAGGTCACCCCTCCACTTT. This gives the protein CASSLYGSGGNLRSPLHF.

The chain couples TRBV6-1 to TRBJ2-3; D unclear. Germline V gene sequence: CDR1 MNHNS, CDR2 SASEGT. Deletions cut 6 bases from V and 6 bases from J, with 10 bases between. The CDR3 contains 12 residues. Here the CDR3 DNA reads TGTGCCAGCAGATCTACTCGGGATACGCAGTATTTT. Residues: CASRSTRDTQYF.

The rearrangement uses TRBV6-6 and TRBJ2-5; 7 bases line up with TRBD1. The DNA end is a closer match to TRBJ2-7, so the J assignment may be wrong. The germline V gene encodes CDR1 MNHNY and CDR2 SVGAGI (reference sequence). The CDR3 totals 14 residues. In DNA, the CDR3 is TGTGCCAGCAGTGACGACAGGGCGTACTACGAGCAGTACTTC. Amino acids: CASSDDRAYYEQYF.

The chain uses TRBV9 and TRBJ2-1; a possible D gene is TRBD2 (7 bases). The CDR3 has 21 residues. The germline gives CDR1 SGDLS, CDR2 YYNGEE. V lost 0 bases to trimming and J lost 2 bases, with 27 bases between them. CDR3 protein: CASSVAPGAGESGVTYNEQFF. DNA for the CDR3: TGTGCCAGCAGCGTAGCACCAGGGGCTGGAGAGAGCGGGGTAACCTACAATGAGCAGTTCTTC.

The chain links TRBV7-2 to TRBJ1-6, with D maybe TRBD1 (5 bases). Trimming pared 1 base from V and 4 bases from J, leaving 8 bases between. The CDR3 loop spans 15 amino acids. Germline values: CDR1 SGHTA, CDR2 FQGNSA. The CDR3 region has the DNA TGTGCCAGCAGCTTAGAGACAGCTTATAATTCACCCCTCCACTTT. Protein product: CASSLETAYNSPLHF.

This chain joins TRBV4-3 and TRBJ2-3, with 8 bases fitting TRBD2. V lost 4 bases and J lost 3; bases outside the gene matches: 9. There are 16 residues in the CDR3. CDR1 and CDR2 (germline): LGHNA, YSLEER. The CDR3, as DNA: TGCGCCAGCAGCCCCTTTGGCGGGGGGAAGACAGATACGCAGTATTTT. It is translated as CASSPFGGGKTDTQYF.

The chain has TRBV9 and TRBJ2-3, with a possible D match to TRBD1 (6 bases). CDR1 is SGDLS and CDR2 is YYNGEE in the germline V gene. This CDR3 has 16 residues. Between the trimmed V and J ends, which lost 0 bases and 6 bases, there was a span of 17 bases. For the CDR3, the DNA is TGTGCCAGCAGCGTAGAGGATACTAGGGGGTCGGATACGCAGTATTTT. Translating it yields CASSVEDTRGSDTQYF.

The genes are TRBV5-1 and TRBJ2-3; 10 nucleotides align to TRBD2. CDR1 is SGHRS and CDR2 is YFSETQ in the germline V gene. The CDR3 loop spans 16 amino acids. Trimming cost V 3 bases and J 2 bases; bases outside gene matches: 6. The CDR3 region is CASSWGAGGPTDTQYF. Here the CDR3 DNA reads TGCGCCAGCAGCTGGGGAGCGGGGGGGCCCACAGATACGCAGTATTTT.

This rearrangement joins TRBV19 to TRBJ2-2; 9 bases align to TRBD1. This CDR3 comprises 16 residues. The ends lost 1 base at V and 4 bases at J; junction bases unmatched: 4. Germline assignment: CDR1 LNHDA and CDR2 SQIVND (reference sequence). The CDR3 loop is CASSIATGGGTGELFF. Written as DNA, the CDR3 is TGTGCCAGTAGTATAGCTACAGGGGGCGGCACCGGGGAGCTGTTTTTT.

The chain recombines TRBV6-1 with TRBJ2-4, with TRBD1 matching 12 bases. This CDR3 is built from 18 residues. Germline lookup yields CDR1 MNHNS and CDR2 SASEGT. Trimming removed 0 bases from V and 1 base from J; junction bases left unmatched: 4. CDR3 nucleotides: TGTGCCAGCAGTGAAGCCTCGGGACAGGGGGCGGCCAAAAACATTCAGTACTTC. It translates to CASSEASGQGAAKNIQYF.

The CDR3 spells CASSFFLPLHF. The CDR3 nucleotides read TGCGCCAGCAGCTTTTTCTTGCCCCTCCACTTT. The chain is built from TRBV5-1 and TRBJ1-6; D remains ambiguous. V was clipped by 2 bases and J by 13 bases, with 7 bases between them. Germline V lookup: CDR1 SGHRS, CDR2 YFSETQ. This CDR3 region has 11 residues.

The chain couples TRBV11-3 to TRBJ2-1; 9 bases align to TRBD2. Germline V gives CDR1 SGHNT, CDR2 YENEEA. This CDR3 comprises 16 residues. The V gene end was trimmed by 1 base and the J gene end by 3 bases; junction bases not matched to a gene: 4. In DNA, the CDR3 is TGTGCCAGCAGCTTAGGATCTAGCGGGGACTACAATGAGCAGTTCTTC. Translated, it gives CASSLGSSGDYNEQFF.

This clone showed up just once. V and J are TRBV5-8 and TRBJ2-3; D remains unclear. The germline V and J ends were trimmed by 5 bases and 7 bases, with 17 bases remaining between them. Germline V gene sequence: CDR1 SGHTS, CDR2 YDEGEE. This CDR3 is 14 amino acids long. CDR3 DNA: TGTGCCAGCAGTCTAAGGCTCTCGGAGTATACGCAGTATTTT. Encoded protein: CASSLRLSEYTQYF. The full variable domain, rest sourced from reference TRBV5-8 and TRBJ2-3, is EAGVTQSPTHLIKTRGQQATLRCSPISGHTSVYWYQQALGLGLQFLLWYDEGEERNRGNFPPRFSGRQFPNYSSELNVNALELEDSALYLCASSLRLSEYTQYFGPGTRLTVL.

The chain has TRBV18 and TRBJ2-7; TRBD1 aligns across 7 bases. V lost 4 bases, J lost 5 bases, and 14 bases stayed unmatched. The CDR3 runs 16 residues. CDR1 is KGHSH, CDR2 LQKENI, per germline. DNA of the CDR3: TGTGCCAGCTCACGGGACGAGACAGGGCTCAGGGACGAGCAGTACTTC. Residues: CASSRDETGLRDEQYF.

The genes are TRBV6-6 and TRBJ1-1; TRBD1 is a possible D gene (6 bases). V was trimmed by 6 bases and J by 3 bases, leaving 20 bases between them. The CDR3 totals 16 residues. The germline V gene has CDR1 MNHNY and CDR2 SVGAGI (reference sequence). The CDR3 bases are TGTGCCAGCAGCCCTTCACGCCAGGGGTGGGACACTGAAGCTTTCTTT. Its translation is CASSPSRQGWDTEAFF.